This passage covers 14 T cell receptor beta chains from one sample sequenced in a study of cytomegalovirus exposure and HLA in healthy donors. 60 Vbeta and 13 Jbeta primers were used in PCR. Measured with immunoSEQ multiplex PCR; TCRdb has only the in-frame clones, and not every one. The table records 150,000 or so clones, 80% of them present only once. Material for sequencing was PBMCs. The receptors here all came from a woman aged 50 to 65 in good health and CMV-seropositive.

V gene TRBV30 combines with J gene TRBJ1-4; a weak D match, TRBD1 (5 bases). CDR1 is GTSNPN, CDR2 SVGIG, per germline (reference sequence). This CDR3 has 13 residues. V dropped 5 bases and J dropped 7 bases, with 14 bases sitting between them. The CDR3 loop is CAWGTGGAEKLFF. The CDR3 nucleotides read TGTGCCTGGGGGACCGGGGGTGCTGAAAAACTGTTTTTT.

J is TRBJ2-3 and V is TRBV7-9; 12 nucleotides agree with TRBD2. The CDR3 has 17 amino acids. The J segment lost 5 bases and the V segment lost 1 base, leaving 7 bases of the junction unmatched. The germline V gene has CDR1 SEHNR and CDR2 FQNEAQ (reference sequence). The CDR3 protein is CASSLVLAGGRGDTQYF. In DNA form, the CDR3 reads TGTGCCAGCAGCTTAGTTCTAGCGGGAGGGCGGGGAGATACGCAGTATTTT.

This chain joins TRBV18 and TRBJ2-7; 8 positions agree with TRBD1. The CDR3 extends over 13 amino acids. After removal of 5 bases from V and 1 base from J, the junction contained 1 base not matched to a gene. Germline CDR1 and CDR2: KGHSH and LQKENI. The CDR3 sequence is CASSGTGSYEQYF. In nucleotides, the CDR3 is TGTGCCAGCTCAGGGACAGGATCCTACGAGCAGTACTTC.

The chain has TRBV5-4 and TRBJ2-7; D not certain. Germline V gene lookup returns CDR1 SGHNT and CDR2 YYREEE (reference sequence). The CDR3 spans 13 residues. V lost 4 bases and J lost 1, with 9 bases in between. CDR3: CASSPPGSYEQYF. In DNA, the CDR3 is TGTGCCAGCAGCCCCCCAGGTTCCTACGAGCAGTACTTC.

The chain combines TRBV9 with TRBJ2-7; unclear D gene. The CDR3 totals 14 residues. Germline assignment: CDR1 SGDLS and CDR2 YYNGEE. V shed 0 bases and J shed 1 base, with 8 bases lying between them. CDR3 bases: TGTGCCAGCAGCGTAGGGCAGGTATCCTACGAGCAGTACTTC. It yields the protein CASSVGQVSYEQYF.

The chain links TRBV19 to TRBJ1-2; 9 positions match TRBD1. Germline-derived CDR1 and CDR2 are LNHDA and SQIVND (reference sequence). J was trimmed by 2 bases and V by 5 bases; bases with no gene match: 9. There are 16 residues in the CDR3. CDR3 bases: TGTGCCAGTAGTGCCCCTAGGGGGACAGGGAACTATGGCTACACCTTC. Its protein is CASSAPRGTGNYGYTF. Full variable domain (missing parts from reference TRBV19 and TRBJ1-2): DGGITQSPKYLFRKEGQNVTLSCEQNLNHDAMYWYRQDPGQGLRLIYYSQIVNDFQKGDIAEGYSVSREKKESFPLTVTSAQKNPTAFYLCASSAPRGTGNYGYTFGSGTRLTVV.

The chain joins TRBV10-3 to TRBJ1-2, with 7 bases fitting TRBD1. Germline values: CDR1 ENHRY, CDR2 SYGVKD. The V gene end was trimmed by 7 bases and the J gene end by 4 bases; junction bases not matched to a gene: 15. The CDR3 has 16 residues. The CDR3 DNA is TGTGCCATCACCAACAAGCCGGGACAGCCCTCCTATGGCTACACCTTC. This translates into CAITNKPGQPSYGYTF.

The chain recombines TRBV29-1 with TRBJ1-2; D gene ambiguous. Trimming pared 6 bases from V and 3 bases from J, leaving 11 bases between. The CDR3 has 12 amino acids. The V gene's germline CDR1 is SQVTM and CDR2 ANQGSEA. This CDR3 reads CSVRGQHYGYTF. DNA of the CDR3: TGCAGCGTCCGCGGTCAACACTATGGCTACACCTTC.

The genes are TRBV19 and TRBJ2-3; D may be TRBD1 (6 bases). Looked up from germline, CDR1 is LNHDA and CDR2 is SQIVND (reference sequence). The CDR3 runs 17 residues. Deletions cut 0 bases from V and 4 bases from J, with 17 bases between. CDR3 sequence reads: CASSIDFVPSGADTQYF. CDR3 in DNA: TGTGCCAGTAGTATAGATTTTGTTCCATCAGGGGCAGATACGCAGTATTTT.

This sequence joins TRBV10-3 and TRBJ2-3, with a possible D match to TRBD1 (5 bases). The germline V and J ends were trimmed by 5 bases and 1 base, with 10 bases remaining between them. The CDR3 consists of 14 residues. In germline, CDR1 is ENHRY, CDR2 SYGVKD. The DNA of the CDR3 is TGTGCCATCAGTAAGGGGTCAGGCACAGATACGCAGTATTTT. It yields the protein CAISKGSGTDTQYF.

This chain connects TRBV28 to TRBJ1-1, with TRBD1 as a possible D gene (5 bases). The germline V gene encodes CDR1 MDHEN and CDR2 SYDVKM. This CDR3 spans 14 amino acids. Deletions cut 6 bases from V and 1 base from J, with 12 bases between. The CDR3 region is CASSPGGRNTEAFF. The CDR3 DNA is TGTGCCAGCAGCCCGGGGGGTAGGAACACTGAAGCTTTCTTT.

This chain links TRBV7-2 with TRBJ1-5; possible D gene TRBD1, 5 bases. CDR1 SGHTA and CDR2 FQGNSA come from the germline V gene. V lost 7 bases to trimming and J lost 7 bases, with 17 bases between them. The CDR3 covers 14 residues. This chain's CDR3 is CASTLGLSAQPQHF. The CDR3 coding sequence is TGTGCCAGCACCCTGGGACTTAGCGCACAGCCCCAGCATTTT.

The J gene is TRBJ2-7, the V gene TRBV30, with TRBD2 matching 8 bases. Trimming cost V 2 bases and J 3 bases; bases outside gene matches: 9. The germline CDR1 and CDR2 sequences are GTSNPN and SVGIG (reference sequence). The CDR3 is made up of 15 amino acids. The CDR3 DNA follows: TGTGCCTGGAGTTTGGGGACTAGAGGGATCTACGAGCAGTACTTC. This encodes CAWSLGTRGIYEQYF.

The chain is built from TRBV7-9 and TRBJ2-5, with D possibly TRBD1 on 6 matching bases. The CDR3 has 15 amino acids. V was trimmed by 3 bases and J by 5 bases, leaving 16 bases between them. Looked up from germline, CDR1 is SEHNR and CDR2 is FQNEAQ (reference sequence). The chain's CDR3 is CASSFLQSRGETQYF. The DNA for the CDR3 is TGTGCCAGCAGCTTCCTTCAGAGCAGGGGTGAGACCCAGTACTTC.